This T cell receptor beta chain came from a study of Graves' ophthalmopathy and Graves' hyperthyroidism. About the research overall: There was a collection of peripheral blood at initial diagnosis, before any treatment.

For repertoire sequencing, the TCR beta CDR3 regions were amplified from RNA transcripts. HTBI primers served in a first-round RT-PCR, which a second-round multiplex PCR followed. TCRdb analysed the multiplex PCR reads with MiXCR anew, one entry per CDR3 protein. This table holds 300,000 to 450,000 distinct CDR3 sequences, about 18% found once. With V trimmed by 1 base and J by 10 bases, 3 bases remained unmatched. There are 14 residues in the CDR3. From germline, CDR1 is LGHNT and CDR2 FRNRAP. The table lists this clonotype with many counts. Stable hyperthyroidism meant no progression to ophthalmopathy within 18 months of follow-up. Exclusion applied to patients with other autoimmune diseases, uncontrolled infections, pregnancy or lactation.

This receptor was identified in an adult woman with stable Graves' hyperthyroidism. The gene calls are TRBV12-5 and TRBJ1-6, with 8 bases matching TRBD1. The sample was peripheral blood. CDR3 coding DNA: TGTGCTAGTGGTTTGGAGACAGGGGTATCACCCCTCCACTTT. Amino acid sequence: CASGLETGVSPLHF.